This is a list of T cell receptor beta chains from one sample in a study of T cell changes during pregnancy in multiple sclerosis. TCRdb's table, derived via immunoSEQ multiplex PCR, lists solely in-frame clones and lacks some. This repertoire shows about 36,000 clones, roughly 92% found once; its top ten account for about 1.2%. The specimen was PBMCs (not recorded whether the cells were cultured). The origin of the receptors is a female donor with multiple sclerosis, enrolled in a pregnancy study. Both conserved end residues are part of each CDR3. The D gene is left open where the match is weak. A clone size is listed for some rows: how often the clone was seen (once, few, many), or a class if it is expanded.

j_gene | d_gene | v_gene | abundance | CDR3aa | CDR3nt
TRBJ1-1 | TRBD1 | TRBV4-2 | once | CASSTRQGEAFF | TGTGCCAGCAGCACCCGACAGGGGGAAGCTTTCTTT
TRBJ2-1 | . | TRBV7-2 | once | CASSLEGHPYNEQFF | TGTGCCAGCAGCTTAGAGGGGCACCCCTACAATGAGCAGTTCTTC
TRBJ2-7 | TRBD2 | TRBV11-3 | . | CASSDGAGGPLSYEQYF | TGTGCCAGCAGCGACGGGGCGGGAGGGCCGCTATCCTACGAGCAGTACTTC
TRBJ2-3 | TRBD2 | TRBV5-6 | . | CASSSLAGRETDTQYF | TGTGCCAGCAGCTCACTAGCGGGCCGGGAAACAGATACGCAGTATTTT
TRBJ2-3 | TRBD2 | TRBV11-2 | . | CASSAGLAGDTQYF | TGTGCCAGCAGCGCGGGACTAGCGGGAGATACGCAGTATTTT
TRBJ1-1 | . | TRBV5-1 | . | CASSNPQGNGDTEAFF | TGCGCCAGCAGCAATCCCCAGGGGAACGGCGACACTGAAGCTTTCTTT
TRBJ2-1 | TRBD2 | TRBV13 | once | CASSPRTSGRDEQFF | TGTGCCAGCAGCCCGAGGACTAGCGGGAGGGATGAGCAGTTCTTC
TRBJ1-4 | . | TRBV6-5 | . | CASSYSSRREKLFF | TGTGCCAGCAGTTACTCGAGCAGGCGGGAAAAACTGTTTTTT
TRBJ2-3 | TRBD2 | TRBV2 | . | CASSPTAGVFSDTQYF | TGTGCCAGCTCCCCAACAGCGGGAGTTTTTTCAGATACGCAGTATTTT
TRBJ2-3 | . | TRBV29-1 | . | CSVVLRTDTQYF | TGCAGCGTTGTCCTTCGCACAGATACGCAGTATTTT
TRBJ2-1 | TRBD2 | TRBV6-1 | . | CASSEYNELAGGNEQFF | TGTGCCAGCAGTGAATATAACGAACTAGCGGGAGGCAATGAGCAGTTCTTC
TRBJ1-1 | . | TRBV29-1 | . | CSVNSGKGVTEAFF | TGCAGCGTTAACTCAGGGAAAGGGGTCACTGAAGCTTTCTTT
TRBJ2-5 | TRBD2 | TRBV7-9 | . | CASSLASSGIYETQYF | TGTGCCAGCAGCTTAGCGTCGAGCGGGATCTATGAGACCCAGTACTTC
TRBJ1-2 | . | TRBV6-5 | . | CASSLTGNYGYTF | TGTGCCAGCAGTCTAACAGGAAACTATGGCTACACCTTC
TRBJ2-3 | . | TRBV29-1 | . | CSVRSRATSTDTQYF | TGCAGCGTTCGTAGCAGGGCTACTAGCACAGATACGCAGTATTTT
TRBJ2-2 | TRBD1 | TRBV5-1 | . | CASRTGQGANTGELFF | TGCGCCAGCAGGACGGGACAGGGGGCGAACACCGGGGAGCTGTTTTTT
TRBJ2-6 | . | TRBV7-9 | . | CASDSGANVLTF | TGTGCCAGCGATTCTGGGGCCAACGTCCTGACTTTC
TRBJ1-6 | . | TRBV2 | . | CASGTGWNSPLHF | TGTGCCAGCGGTACGGGCTGGAATTCACCCCTCCACTTT
TRBJ1-2 | . | TRBV7-9 | few | CASSSGGGSLYGYTF | TGTGCCAGCAGCTCCGGGGGGGGCTCCCTCTATGGCTACACCTTC
TRBJ1-1 | TRBD1 | TRBV7-3 | . | CASSPLTGPNTEAFF | TGTGCCAGCAGTCCGTTGACAGGGCCGAACACTGAAGCTTTCTTT
TRBJ2-7 | TRBD2 | TRBV13 | . | CASSLEGRATYEQYF | TGTGCCAGCAGCTTAGAGGGGAGGGCTACCTACGAGCAGTACTTC
TRBJ1-1 | . | TRBV9 | . | CASSVLVPPEAFF | TGTGCCAGCAGCGTACTCGTTCCGCCTGAAGCTTTCTTT
TRBJ1-5 | TRBD1 | TRBV19 | once | CASNRDRGLGGVNQPQHF | TGTGCCAGTAACCGAGACAGGGGGCTTGGAGGGGTCAATCAGCCCCAGCATTTT
TRBJ1-5 | . | TRBV2 | . | CASSELGGNQPQHF | TGTGCCAGCAGTGAATTGGGGGGCAATCAGCCCCAGCATTTT
TRBJ2-7 | TRBD2 | TRBV5-1 | once | CASSLFGGSPHEQYF | TGCGCCAGCAGCTTGTTCGGGGGGTCCCCCCACGAGCAGTACTTC
TRBJ1-3 | . | TRBV11-2 | . | CASSSFPGTGNTIYF | TGTGCCAGCAGCTCCTTCCCAGGGACTGGAAACACCATATATTTT
TRBJ1-4 | . | TRBV18 | . | CASSPPTNEKLFF | TGTGCCAGCTCACCACCGACCAATGAAAAACTGTTTTTT
TRBJ2-4 | TRBD1 | TRBV19 | . | CASTPWTGIDIQYF | TGTGCCAGTACCCCATGGACAGGGATAGACATTCAGTACTTC
TRBJ2-7 | . | TRBV19 | . | CASSRWNEQYF | TGTGCCAGTAGTAGATGGAACGAGCAGTACTTC
TRBJ1-5 | TRBD1 | TRBV23-1 | . | CASSQSPGQGSNQPQHF | TGCGCCAGCAGTCAATCGCCGGGACAGGGAAGCAATCAGCCCCAGCATTTT
TRBJ2-2 | TRBD2 | TRBV12-5 | . | CASGLVLGRAGGLLNTGELFF | TGTGCTAGTGGTTTGGTACTCGGCCGGGCGGGAGGGCTCTTAAACACCGGGGAGCTGTTTTTT
TRBJ2-3 | . | TRBV18 | . | CASSPRGTSTDTQYF | TGTGCCAGCTCACCACGAGGGACTAGCACAGATACGCAGTATTTT
TRBJ2-1 | . | TRBV18 | . | CASSPPSRDWQFF | TGTGCCAGCTCACCGCCCTCACGGGACTGGCAGTTCTTC
TRBJ1-2 | TRBD1 | TRBV4-1 | . | CASSQTGGDGYTF | TGCGCCAGCAGCCAGACAGGGGGGGATGGCTACACCTTC
TRBJ2-5 | . | TRBV11-2 | . | CASSLVASSQETQYF | TGTGCCAGCAGCTTAGTAGCTTCCTCCCAAGAGACCCAGTACTTC
TRBJ1-4 | TRBD1 | TRBV7-9 | . | CASSSDRVQEKLFF | TGTGCCAGCAGCTCTGACAGGGTACAGGAAAAACTGTTTTTT
TRBJ2-2 | . | TRBV28 | few | CASSLSNTGELFF | TGTGCCAGCAGTTTATCGAACACCGGGGAGCTGTTTTTT
TRBJ2-5 | TRBD2 | TRBV10-3 | . | CAIRKASGAQETQYF | TGTGCCATCAGGAAGGCTAGCGGGGCCCAAGAGACCCAGTACTTC
TRBJ2-1 | . | TRBV6-5 | . | CASNSVYNEQFF | TGTGCCAGTAATTCAGTCTACAATGAGCAGTTCTTC
TRBJ2-3 | . | TRBV7-6 | . | CASSLGQRFVTDTQYF | TGTGCCAGCAGCTTAGGACAGCGGTTTGTCACAGATACGCAGTATTTT
TRBJ2-1 | . | TRBV18 | . | CASSPSETIKYNEQFF | TGTGCCAGCTCACCGTCCGAGACTATTAAATACAATGAGCAGTTCTTC
TRBJ2-7 | . | TRBV29-1 | . | CSAHAPMRGDSYEQYF | TGCAGCGCGCATGCCCCGATGAGGGGCGACTCCTACGAGCAGTACTTC
TRBJ1-4 | TRBD1 | TRBV5-4 | . | CASSLQGTANEKLFF | TGTGCCAGCAGCTTGCAAGGGACAGCTAATGAAAAACTGTTTTTT
TRBJ2-5 | TRBD1 | TRBV6-6 | . | CASTVGQGRQETQYF | TGTGCCAGCACCGTAGGACAGGGACGGCAAGAGACCCAGTACTTC
TRBJ1-2 | . | TRBV19 | . | CASGGTELDGYTF | TGTGCCAGTGGGGGGACGGAGCTTGATGGCTACACCTTC
TRBJ2-2 | TRBD2 | TRBV6-1 | . | CASSGSGLAAGTGELFF | TGTGCCAGCAGTGGATCGGGACTAGCGGCCGGCACCGGGGAGCTGTTTTTT
TRBJ2-7 | TRBD2 | TRBV2 | . | CASSERTSFLDEQYF | TGTGCCAGCAGTGAAAGGACTAGCTTCCTCGACGAGCAGTACTTC
TRBJ2-6 | . | TRBV5-1 | . | CASIRDGALGAGANVLTF | TGCGCCAGCATAAGGGATGGAGCGTTGGGGGCCGGGGCCAACGTCCTGACTTTC
TRBJ2-1 | . | TRBV27 | . | CASSLGFSSYNEQFF | TGTGCCAGCAGTTTGGGTTTCAGCTCCTACAATGAGCAGTTCTTC
TRBJ2-1 | TRBD2 | TRBV14 | . | CASSKGTSGRTNEQFF | TGTGCCAGCAGCAAGGGAACTAGCGGAAGAACGAATGAGCAGTTCTTC
TRBJ2-3 | . | TRBV5-5 | . | CASSLEWGADTQYF | TGTGCCAGCAGCTTGGAGTGGGGGGCAGATACGCAGTATTTT